The source of this TCR beta chain is a study of T-cell reconstitution after alpha-beta-depleted transplantation in children. Study observations and caveats: T-cell numbers and diversity one year post-transplant derived largely from freshly generated T cells. The origin of high day-60 TCRbeta diversity in some patients lay in surviving recipient T cells and thymic progenitors. Several hundred expanded graft clones reportedly were the source of alpha-beta T cells about two months after transplant.

For TCRbeta, the library was prepared with unique molecular identifiers. Each CDR3 protein is one row after TCRdb ran MiXCR on the PCR reads. The table has about 980,000 distinct CDR3 sequences, roughly 31% seen once; the top ten hold 28%. This clonotype appeared many times. What it recognizes is unknown. CDR1 is SGHRS and CDR2 is YFSETQ in the germline V gene. V shed 4 bases and J 2 bases; nucleotides not matched to a gene: 6. The CDR3 extends over 16 amino acids. The TCR comes from a boy under two years old who had a stem cell transplant for SCID, so the T cells may come from the graft donor. The sample was PBMCs, mostly from graft donor cells, taken 360 days after TCRalphabeta/CD19-depleted stem cell transplant. The chain combines TRBV5-1 with TRBJ2-2; TRBD1 agrees at 9 bases. The CDR3: CASSARDRVNTGELFF. The CDR3 bases are TGCGCCAGCAGCGCCCGGGACAGGGTAAACACCGGGGAGCTGTTTTTT.